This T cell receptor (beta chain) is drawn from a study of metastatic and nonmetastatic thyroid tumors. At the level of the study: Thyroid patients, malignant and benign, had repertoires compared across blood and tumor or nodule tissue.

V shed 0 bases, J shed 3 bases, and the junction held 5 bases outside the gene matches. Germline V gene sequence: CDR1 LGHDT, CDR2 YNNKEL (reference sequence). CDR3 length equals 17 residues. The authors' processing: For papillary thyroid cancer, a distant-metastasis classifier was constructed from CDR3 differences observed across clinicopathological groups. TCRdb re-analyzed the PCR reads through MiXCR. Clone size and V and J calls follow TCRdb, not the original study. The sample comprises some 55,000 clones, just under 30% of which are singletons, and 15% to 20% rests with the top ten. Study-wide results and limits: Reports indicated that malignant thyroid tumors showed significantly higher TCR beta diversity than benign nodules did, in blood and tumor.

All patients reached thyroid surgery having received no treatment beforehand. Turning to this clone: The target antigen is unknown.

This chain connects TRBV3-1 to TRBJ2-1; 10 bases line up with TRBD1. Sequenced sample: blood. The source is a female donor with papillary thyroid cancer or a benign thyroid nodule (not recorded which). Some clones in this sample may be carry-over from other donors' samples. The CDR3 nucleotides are TGTGCCAGCAGCCAAGAACCGGGACAGGGGATCTACAATGAGCAGTTCTTC. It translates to CASSQEPGQGIYNEQFF.